The clone carrying this TCR beta chain is large within its sample. Its antigen remains unidentified. Trimming removed 3 bases from V and 2 bases from J, with 11 bases in between. This CDR3 contains 14 residues. Germline CDR1 reads MDHEN; CDR2 reads SYDVKM. The data stem from a study of regulatory and conventional T cells in RAG deficiency. Study-level background: Hypomorphic RAG mutations in CID or atypical SCID frequently accompany autoimmunity. Regarding the study as a whole: Shorter CDR3s in all patient subsets; >80% Treg-Tconv overlap in Omenn.

The protocol was immunoSEQ multiplex PCR, while the TCRdb copy is restricted to in-frame clones and leaves out a portion. The table has about 6,100 clones, roughly 92% seen once. Of eight RAG-deficient patients, one had SCID, two Omenn syndrome, five CID or atypical SCID. The sample comprised CD8+ T cells sorted from blood. The clonotype comes from a human donor with RAG deficiency presenting as severe combined immunodeficiency. The V call is TRBV28, the J call TRBJ2-7; D unclear. The CDR3 here is CASSFYSGPYEQYF. CDR3 nucleotides: TGTGCCAGCAGTTTCTACTCCGGACCCTACGAGCAGTACTTC.